The rows below give T cell receptor beta chains drawn from one sample of a study of T cell responses to AZD1222 COVID-19 vaccine. The assay was immunoSEQ multiplex PCR, and TCRdb's table has in-frame clones only and misses some. The repertoire includes 75,000 to 100,000 clones, roughly nine tenths of them detected once, and 1.5% to 2% sits in the top ten. Sequencing was performed on peripheral blood, taken on day 0 of AZD1222 vaccination. These receptors all come from an adult in good health. Each CDR3 is given with its conserved first and last residue. D genes are given only for firm matches. Only part of the rows carry a size: once, few, many, or a class if the clone is expanded.

V	size	J	D	DNA	CDR3
TRBV19	NA	TRBJ1-2	NA	TGTGCCAGTAAACCACCAAACCATAACTATGGCTACACCTTC	CASKPPNHNYGYTF
TRBV3-1/TRBV3-2	NA	TRBJ1-3	NA	TGTGCCAGCAGCCACCGAGGCCAGGCCTCCTCTGGAAACACCATATATTTT	CASSHRGQASSGNTIYF
TRBV7-3	NA	TRBJ2-4	NA	TGTGCCAGCAGCCAATGGGCGGGGCAGGGGGTGGAAAACATTCAGTACTTC	CASSQWAGQGVENIQYF
TRBV4-3	few	TRBJ2-7	TRBD2	TGCGCCAGCAGCCCCGGACTAGCGGCATCCTACGAGCAGTACTTC	CASSPGLAASYEQYF
TRBV12-5	NA	TRBJ2-7	NA	TGTGCTAGTGGTTCCTACGAGCAGTACTTC	CASGSYEQYF
TRBV9	NA	TRBJ1-3	NA	TGTGCCAGCAGCGTAGCGGGACTTGGAAACACCATATATTTT	CASSVAGLGNTIYF
TRBV28	NA	TRBJ2-7	NA	TGTGCCAGTTTGTCTAGGAATGCCTACGAGCAGTACTTC	CASLSRNAYEQYF
TRBV5-1	NA	TRBJ1-5	NA	TGCGCCCGCAGCTTGGGGGAGGGGGTAAGACAGCCCCAGCATTTT	CARSLGEGVRQPQHF
TRBV7-9	NA	TRBJ2-7	TRBD1	TGTGCCAGCAGCTCCGGGACAGGACCTTCCTACGAGCAGTACTTC	CASSSGTGPSYEQYF
TRBV5-6	NA	TRBJ2-5	NA	TGTGCCAGCATCTCGCCAGGGTCCCAAGAGACCCAGTACTTC	CASISPGSQETQYF
TRBV30	NA	TRBJ1-1	NA	TGTGCCTGGAGTGAGTCGATAACCGAAGCTTTCTTT	CAWSESITEAFF
TRBV6-5	NA	TRBJ1-4	TRBD1	TGTGCCAGCAGATCCCCGACAGGGCTAAATGAAAAACTGTTTTTT	CASRSPTGLNEKLFF
TRBV6-1	NA	TRBJ2-7	TRBD1	TGTGCCAGCAGTGAAGAACAGGGGACGTCCTACGAGCAGTACTTC	CASSEEQGTSYEQYF
TRBV7-2	NA	TRBJ2-1	TRBD1	TGTGCCAGCAGCGGTCGGGGACAGGACAATGAGCAGTTCTTC	CASSGRGQDNEQFF
TRBV6-5	NA	TRBJ2-7	NA	TGTGCCAGCAGTTACCGACAGGGTGGAGGGTCCGAGCAGTACTTC	CASSYRQGGGSEQYF
TRBV5-6	NA	TRBJ1-1	NA	TGTGCCAGCAGCTTCGGATTGGACGTCGGGAACACTGAAGCTTTCTTT	CASSFGLDVGNTEAFF
TRBV4-2	NA	TRBJ2-5	TRBD2	TGTGCCAGCAGCCAAGCTACTAGCGGGGGGCAAGAGACCCAGTACTTC	CASSQATSGGQETQYF
TRBV9	few	TRBJ1-1	NA	TGTGCCAGCAGCGTAGGCTCGTGGGGTGAAGCTTTCTTT	CASSVGSWGEAFF
TRBV5-4	NA	TRBJ2-5	TRBD1	TGTGCCAGCAGCTTGGCTAAGACAGGGAAAGAGACCCAGTACTTC	CASSLAKTGKETQYF
TRBV28	once	TRBJ2-2	TRBD2	TGTGCCAGCAGTTCCGCCGCGGGGGGGACCGGGGAGCTGTTTTTT	CASSSAAGGTGELFF
TRBV4-3	NA	TRBJ1-4	TRBD1	TGCGCCAGCAGCCATACAGGGGGCGGGAAACTGTTTTTT	CASSHTGGGKLFF
TRBV9	NA	TRBJ2-1	NA	TGTGCCAGCACAGGCGTAGGGGGTCCCGGGTACAATGAGCAGTTCTTC	CASTGVGGPGYNEQFF
TRBV6-1	NA	TRBJ1-1	NA	TGTGCCAGCATAAGACGGTTGAACACTGAAGCTTTCTTT	CASIRRLNTEAFF
TRBV9	NA	TRBJ1-1	TRBD1	TGTGCCAGCAGCCCCGGGACAGGCGAAGCTTTCTTT	CASSPGTGEAFF
TRBV4-1	NA	TRBJ1-3	NA	TGCGCCAGCAGCCACGTAAGAGGAAACACCATATATTTT	CASSHVRGNTIYF
TRBV18	NA	TRBJ1-1	TRBD1	TGTGCCAGCTCACCACAGGCAGGGGGCGCGAACACTGAAGCTTTCTTT	CASSPQAGGANTEAFF